This T cell receptor (beta chain) was found in a study of Ad26.COV2.S vaccination and SARS-CoV-2 variants. Turning to the study itself: Donor was one of the participants in the Ad26.COV2.S arm of the COV1001 trial. Recipients of Ad26.COV2.S got it intramuscularly, once or twice 56 days apart.

The assay was immunoSEQ multiplex PCR, and TCRdb's table has in-frame clones only and misses some. The sample has 350,000 to 500,000 clones; roughly 89% are singletons. Described treatment: around 19 received Ad26.COV2.S at low or high dose, single or two shots; about 5 received placebo; per-sample allocation not given. At day 63 after the first vaccine or placebo injection, samples were drawn. Germline V gene sequence: CDR1 MDHEN, CDR2 SYDVKM. V lost 6 bases and J 3 bases, leaving 8 bases between the germline ends. The CDR3 has 12 residues. The source was peripheral blood, collected in a trial of Ad26.COV2.S vaccine versus placebo. The chain carries TRBV28 and TRBJ1-1, with D unclear. The source is a person aged 18-65 years who received the Ad26.COV2.S COVID-19 vaccine or a placebo. Here the CDR3 reads CASRPLYTEAFF. In DNA form, the CDR3 reads TGTGCCAGCAGACCACTCTACACTGAAGCTTTCTTT.